The TCR beta chain described here comes from a study of shared clonotypes between healthy human individuals. Study as a whole: Donors had three CD4 naive, three CD4 memory, two CD8 naive and one CD8 memory plate apiece. Study findings and constraints: The rarefaction results pointed to incomplete sorted-subset sequencing despite large depth. An anticipated effect of sequencing depth on clonotype sharing among donors was recognized.

Germline CDR1 is SNHLY and CDR2 is FYNNEI. The CDR3 is 16 amino acids. V lost 1 base to trimming and J lost 2 bases, with 15 bases between them. Remarks on this clone: No antigen is known for it.

Method: immunoSEQ multiplex PCR; TCRdb's copy keeps in-frame clones and lacks some. This sample has 2 million to 3 million clones, with 93% found just once. This TCR derives from a man aged 18-30 years in good health. Some clones in this sample may be carry-over from other donors' samples. The specimen was naive CD4+ T cells from PBMCs. Subset specified: CD45RA+ positively selected. The genes are TRBV2 and TRBJ2-7; TRBD1 is a possible D gene (5 bases). CDR3 sequence: CASSEGGGAVPYEQYF. For the CDR3, the DNA is TGTGCCAGCAGTGAAGGGGGTGGGGCGGTCCCCTACGAGCAGTACTTC.